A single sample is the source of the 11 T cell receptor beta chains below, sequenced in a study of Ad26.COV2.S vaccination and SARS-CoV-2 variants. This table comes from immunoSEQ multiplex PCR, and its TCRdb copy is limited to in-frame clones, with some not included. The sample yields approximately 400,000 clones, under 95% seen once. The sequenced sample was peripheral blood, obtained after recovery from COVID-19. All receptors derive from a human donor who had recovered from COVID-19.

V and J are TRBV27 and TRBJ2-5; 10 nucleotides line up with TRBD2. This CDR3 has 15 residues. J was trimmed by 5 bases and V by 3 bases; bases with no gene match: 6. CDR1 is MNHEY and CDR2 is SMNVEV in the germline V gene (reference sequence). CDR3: CASSFRLAGDETQYF. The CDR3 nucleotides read TGTGCCAGCAGTTTTCGGCTAGCGGGGGACGAGACCCAGTACTTC.

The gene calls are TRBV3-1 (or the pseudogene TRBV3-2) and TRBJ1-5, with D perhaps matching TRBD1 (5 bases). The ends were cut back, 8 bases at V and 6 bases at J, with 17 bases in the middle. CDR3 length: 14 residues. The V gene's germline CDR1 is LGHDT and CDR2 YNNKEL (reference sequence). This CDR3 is CASGRSGEAQPQHF. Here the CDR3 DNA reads TGTGCCAGCGGCCGGTCGGGGGAGGCTCAGCCCCAGCATTTT.

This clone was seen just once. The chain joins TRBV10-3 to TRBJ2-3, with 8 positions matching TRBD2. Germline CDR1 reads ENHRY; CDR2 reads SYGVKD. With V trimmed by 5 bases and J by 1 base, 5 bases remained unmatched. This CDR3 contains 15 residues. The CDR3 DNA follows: TGTGCCATCAGTCACTCGACTAGCGGCACAGATACGCAGTATTTT. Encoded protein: CAISHSTSGTDTQYF.

The CDR3 region is CASSFRTLGPSTDTQYF. As DNA, the CDR3 is TGTGCCAGCAGTTTTAGAACCTTAGGCCCCTCCACAGATACGCAGTATTTT. The chain employs TRBV27 and TRBJ2-3; D unclear. Between the trimmed V and J ends, which lost 3 bases and 2 bases, there was a span of 18 bases. CDR1 is MNHEY and CDR2 is SMNVEV in the germline V gene (reference sequence). This CDR3 region has 17 residues.

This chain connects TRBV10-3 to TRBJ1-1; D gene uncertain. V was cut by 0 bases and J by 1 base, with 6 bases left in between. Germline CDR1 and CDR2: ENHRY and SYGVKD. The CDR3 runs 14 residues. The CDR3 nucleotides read TGTGCCATCAGTGAGTCGATTGGGAACACTGAAGCTTTCTTT. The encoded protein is CAISESIGNTEAFF.

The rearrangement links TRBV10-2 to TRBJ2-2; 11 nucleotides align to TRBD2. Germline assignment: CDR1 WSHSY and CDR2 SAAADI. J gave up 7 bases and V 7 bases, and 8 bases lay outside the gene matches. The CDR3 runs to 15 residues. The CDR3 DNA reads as TGCGCCAGCATGAATAGCGGGGGGGCTAGCGGGGAGCTGTTTTTT. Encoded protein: CASMNSGGASGELFF.

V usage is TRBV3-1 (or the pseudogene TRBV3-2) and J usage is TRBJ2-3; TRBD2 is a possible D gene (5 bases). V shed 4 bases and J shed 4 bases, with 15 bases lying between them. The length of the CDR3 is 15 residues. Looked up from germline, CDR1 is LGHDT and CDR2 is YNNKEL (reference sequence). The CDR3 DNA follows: TGTGCCAGCAGCCCGCGGGTTGGAGGTTCAGATACGCAGTATTTT. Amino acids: CASSPRVGGSDTQYF.

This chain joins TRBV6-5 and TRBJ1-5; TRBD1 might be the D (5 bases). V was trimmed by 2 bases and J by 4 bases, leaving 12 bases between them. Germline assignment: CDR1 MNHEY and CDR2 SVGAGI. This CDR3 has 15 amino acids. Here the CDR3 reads CASSYSRALNQPQHF. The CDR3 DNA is TGTGCCAGCAGTTACAGCAGGGCGCTAAATCAGCCCCAGCATTTT.

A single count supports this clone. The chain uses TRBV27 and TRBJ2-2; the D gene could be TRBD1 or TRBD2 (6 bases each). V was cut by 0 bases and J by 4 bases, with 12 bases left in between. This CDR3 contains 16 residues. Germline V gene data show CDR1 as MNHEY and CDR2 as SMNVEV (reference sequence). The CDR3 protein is CASSLSWGASTGELFF. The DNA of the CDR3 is TGTGCCAGCAGTTTATCTTGGGGGGCTTCCACCGGGGAGCTGTTTTTT.

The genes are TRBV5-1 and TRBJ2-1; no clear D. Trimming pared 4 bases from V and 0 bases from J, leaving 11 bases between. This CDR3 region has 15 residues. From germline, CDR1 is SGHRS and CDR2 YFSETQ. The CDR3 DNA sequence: TGCGCCAGCAGCACCGGTACCCGCTCCTACAATGAGCAGTTCTTC. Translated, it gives CASSTGTRSYNEQFF.

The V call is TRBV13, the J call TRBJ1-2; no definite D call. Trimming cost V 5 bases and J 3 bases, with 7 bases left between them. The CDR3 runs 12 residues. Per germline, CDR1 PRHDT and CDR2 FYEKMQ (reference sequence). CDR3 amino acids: CASSLRDYGYTF. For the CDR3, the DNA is TGTGCCAGCAGCCTGCGGGACTATGGCTACACCTTC.